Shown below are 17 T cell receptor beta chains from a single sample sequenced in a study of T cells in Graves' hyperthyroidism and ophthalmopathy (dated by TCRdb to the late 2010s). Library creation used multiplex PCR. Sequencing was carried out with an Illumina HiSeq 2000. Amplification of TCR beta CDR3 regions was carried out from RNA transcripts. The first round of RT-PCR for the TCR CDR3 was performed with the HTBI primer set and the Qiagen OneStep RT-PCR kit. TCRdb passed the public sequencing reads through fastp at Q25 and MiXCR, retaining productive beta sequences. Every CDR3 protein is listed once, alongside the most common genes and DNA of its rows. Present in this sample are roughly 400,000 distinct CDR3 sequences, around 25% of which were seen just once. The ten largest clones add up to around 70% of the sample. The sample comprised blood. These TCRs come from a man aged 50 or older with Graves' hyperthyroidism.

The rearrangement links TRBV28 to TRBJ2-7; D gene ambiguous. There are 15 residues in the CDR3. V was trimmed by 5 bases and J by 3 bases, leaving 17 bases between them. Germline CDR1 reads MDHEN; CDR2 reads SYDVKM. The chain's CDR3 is CASSGSYRQNYEQYF. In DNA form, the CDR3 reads TGTGCCAGCAGTGGGTCTTATCGGCAGAACTACGAGCAGTACTTC.

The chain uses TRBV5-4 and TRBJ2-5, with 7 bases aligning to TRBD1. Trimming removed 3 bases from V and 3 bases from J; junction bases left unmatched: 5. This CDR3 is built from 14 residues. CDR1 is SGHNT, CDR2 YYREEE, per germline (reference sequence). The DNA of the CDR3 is TGTGCCAGCAGCTCCGGACAGGAGGAAGAGACCCAGTACTTC. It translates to CASSSGQEEETQYF.

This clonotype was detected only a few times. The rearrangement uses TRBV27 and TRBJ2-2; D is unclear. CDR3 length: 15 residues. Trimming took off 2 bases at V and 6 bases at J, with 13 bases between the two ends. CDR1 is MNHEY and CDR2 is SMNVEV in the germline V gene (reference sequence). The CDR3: CASSLIEPASGELFF. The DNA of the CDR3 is TGTGCCAGCAGTTTAATTGAGCCGGCGTCCGGGGAGCTGTTTTTT.

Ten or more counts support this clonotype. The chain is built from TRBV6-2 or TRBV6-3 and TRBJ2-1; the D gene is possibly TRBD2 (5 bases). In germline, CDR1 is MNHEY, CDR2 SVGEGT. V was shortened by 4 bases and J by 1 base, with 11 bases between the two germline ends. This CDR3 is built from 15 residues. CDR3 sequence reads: CASSFDYQSYNEQFF. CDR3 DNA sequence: TGTGCCAGCAGTTTCGACTACCAATCCTACAATGAGCAGTTCTTC.

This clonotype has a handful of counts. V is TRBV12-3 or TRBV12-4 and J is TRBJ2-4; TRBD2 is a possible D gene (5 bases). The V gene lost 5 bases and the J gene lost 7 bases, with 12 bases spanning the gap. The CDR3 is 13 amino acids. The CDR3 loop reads CASSAARGNIQYF. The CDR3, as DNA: TGTGCCAGCAGTGCGGCCCGCGGGAACATTCAGTACTTC.

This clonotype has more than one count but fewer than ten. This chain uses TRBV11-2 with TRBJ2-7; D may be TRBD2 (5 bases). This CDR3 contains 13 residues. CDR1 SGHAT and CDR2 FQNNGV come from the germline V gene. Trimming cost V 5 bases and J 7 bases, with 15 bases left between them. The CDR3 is CASSQIGRGEQYF. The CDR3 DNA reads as TGTGCCAGCAGCCAAATAGGGCGAGGGGAGCAGTACTTC. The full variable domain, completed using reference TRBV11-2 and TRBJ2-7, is EAGVAQSPRYKIIEKRQSVAFWCNPISGHATLYWYQQILGQGPKLLIQFQNNGVVDDSQLPKDRFSAERLKGVDSTLKIQPAKLEDSAVYLCASSQIGRGEQYFGPGTRLTVT.

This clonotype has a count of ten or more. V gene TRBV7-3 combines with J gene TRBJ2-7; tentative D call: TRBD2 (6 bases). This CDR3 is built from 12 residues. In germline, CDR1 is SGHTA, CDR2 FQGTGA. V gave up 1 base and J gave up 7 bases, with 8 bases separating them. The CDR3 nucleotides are TGTGCCAGCAGCTTAAGTGGAGGGGAGCAGTACTTC. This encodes CASSLSGGEQYF.

For the CDR3, the DNA is TGTGCCAGCAGCCCCCGGGACAGCTCCACCGGGGAGCTGTTTTTT. It codes for CASSPRDSSTGELFF. The genes are TRBV4-2 and TRBJ2-2; 7 bases align to TRBD1. This CDR3 is built from 15 residues. V lost 4 bases and J lost 4; bases outside the gene matches: 6. The V gene's germline CDR1 is LGHNA and CDR2 YNFKEQ.

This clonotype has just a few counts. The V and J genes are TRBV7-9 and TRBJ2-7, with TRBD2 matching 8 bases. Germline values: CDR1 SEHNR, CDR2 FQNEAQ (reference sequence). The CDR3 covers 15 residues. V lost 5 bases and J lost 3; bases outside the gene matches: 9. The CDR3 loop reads CASSIPTSANYEQYF. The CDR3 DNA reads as TGTGCCAGCAGCATACCGACTAGCGCGAACTACGAGCAGTACTTC.

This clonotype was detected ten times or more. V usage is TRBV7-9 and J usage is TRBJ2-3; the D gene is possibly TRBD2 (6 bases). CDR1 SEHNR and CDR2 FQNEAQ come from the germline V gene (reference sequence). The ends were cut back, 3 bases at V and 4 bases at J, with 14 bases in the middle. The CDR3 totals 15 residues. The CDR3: CASSFGAGSADTQYF. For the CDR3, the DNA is TGTGCCAGCAGCTTCGGGGCGGGATCCGCAGATACGCAGTATTTT.

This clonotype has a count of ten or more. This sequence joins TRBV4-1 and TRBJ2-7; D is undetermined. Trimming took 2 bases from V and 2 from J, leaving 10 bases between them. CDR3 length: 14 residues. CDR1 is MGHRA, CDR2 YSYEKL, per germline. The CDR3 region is CASSQFEGPYEQYF. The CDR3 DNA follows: TGCGCCAGCAGCCAATTCGAAGGCCCCTACGAGCAGTACTTC.

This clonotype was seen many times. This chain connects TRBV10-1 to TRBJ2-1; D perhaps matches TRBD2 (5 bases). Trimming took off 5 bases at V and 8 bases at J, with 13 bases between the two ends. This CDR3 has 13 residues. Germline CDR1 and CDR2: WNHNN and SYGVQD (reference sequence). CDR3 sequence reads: CASSPRGSHEQFF. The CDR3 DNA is TGCGCCAGCAGTCCACGAGGGTCCCATGAGCAGTTCTTC.

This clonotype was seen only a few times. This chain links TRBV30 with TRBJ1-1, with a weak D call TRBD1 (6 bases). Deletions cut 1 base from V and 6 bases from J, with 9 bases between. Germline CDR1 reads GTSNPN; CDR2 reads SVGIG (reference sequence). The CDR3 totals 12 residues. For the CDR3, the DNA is TGTGCCTGGAGTGAAGAGGGGGCTGAAGCTTTCTTT. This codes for CAWSEEGAEAFF.

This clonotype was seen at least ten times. CDR3 region: CASAEQGARHNEQFF. In DNA form, the CDR3 reads TGTGCCAGCGCCGAGCAGGGGGCCCGGCACAATGAGCAGTTCTTC. This rearrangement joins TRBV2 to TRBJ2-1, with 8 bases identical to TRBD1. V shed 8 bases and J 5 bases; nucleotides not matched to a gene: 11. Germline V gene data show CDR1 as SNHLY and CDR2 as FYNNEI. The CDR3 covers 15 residues.

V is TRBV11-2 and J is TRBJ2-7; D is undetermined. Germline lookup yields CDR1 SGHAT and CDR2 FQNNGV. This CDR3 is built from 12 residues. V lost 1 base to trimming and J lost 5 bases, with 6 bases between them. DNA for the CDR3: TGTGCCAGCAGCTTAGGGTTCCACGAGCAGTACTTC. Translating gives CASSLGFHEQYF.

Here the CDR3 DNA reads TGCAGTGCTAGAGATCAGGGAACCAGAGGCACTGAAGCTTTCTTT. Amino acids: CSARDQGTRGTEAFF. The rearrangement joins TRBV20-1 to TRBJ1-1, with D possibly matching TRBD1 (5 bases). V was cut by 0 bases and J by 4 bases, with 15 bases left in between. The V gene's germline CDR1 is DFQATT and CDR2 SNEGSKA (reference sequence). The CDR3 is 15 residues long.

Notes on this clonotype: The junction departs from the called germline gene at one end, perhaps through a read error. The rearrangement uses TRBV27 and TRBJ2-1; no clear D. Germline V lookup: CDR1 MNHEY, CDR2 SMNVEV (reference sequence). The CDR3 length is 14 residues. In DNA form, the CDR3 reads TGTGCCAGCAGTTTATCGTGGCTCCGAAATGAGCAGCTCTTC. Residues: CASSLSWLRNEQLF.